This T cell receptor beta chain was profiled in a study of glioma-infiltrating T cells. Using RNA template, CDR3s of TCR alpha and beta were amplified with iRepertoire arm-PCR. MiXCR, applied by TCRdb to the multiplex PCR reads, yields one record per CDR3 protein. The profile shows around 150,000 distinct CDR3 sequences, about 39% of them singletons. For this clonotype: Its antigen is unknown.

General study points: Tissue-blood divergence was below expectation in non-neoplastic patients, above in gliomas.

The sample comprised glioma tissue, nonneoplastic brain tissue, or PBMCs (not recorded which). The TCR sequence derives from a human donor with low-grade glioma or glioblastoma, undergoing nonglioma brain surgery, or in good health (not recorded which).

Here the CDR3 DNA reads TGTGCCAGCAGCTTAGTGTGGGGTCCGACAGATACGCAGTATTTT. This translates into CASSLVWGPTDTQYF. The rearrangement uses TRBV7-9 and TRBJ2-3; D remains unclear. Germline V gene data show CDR1 as SEHNR and CDR2 as FQNEAQ (reference sequence). V gave up 1 base and J gave up 3 bases, with 11 bases separating them. The CDR3 sequence is 15 residues long.